This T cell receptor (beta chain) came from a study of control samples from healthy donors and cancer patients (dated by TCRdb to between 2020 and 2021). Library construction relied on the immunoSEQ multiplex PCR assay. TCRdb retrieved this table from immuneACCESS and kept in-frame rearrangements only. Not all clones are present; in checked studies, unresolved V genes account for under half, and no reason is known for the remainder. In this sample the table shows around 70,000 clones, approximately 86% of which occur a single time. The ten largest clones represent 15% to 19% of the sample. Points on this clone: It lacks a known antigen. No base quality values were provided; no much bigger clone lies one nucleotide off.

CDR1 and CDR2, per the germline V gene (reference sequence), are GTSNPN and SVGIG. Including the terminal cysteine and phenylalanine, the CDR3 comprises 13 residues. Only CDR3 DNA is held: 39 bases, read in frame from base 1. V is trimmed back by 5 bases and J by 10 bases, and the junction contains 11 bases that no gene match accounts for. Sequencing input: blood. The rearranged chain carries TRBV30 and TRBJ1-1; TRBD1 fits 9 bases in the junction. This clonotype originated in a man aged 55 to 70 in good health. CDR3 sequence: CAWFRGQGPIAFF. The nucleotide sequence reads TGTGCCTGGTTCAGGGGACAGGGTCCGATAGCTTTCTTT.